The 16 T cell receptor beta chains in this list originate from one sample, sequenced in a study of T-cell memory formation after mild COVID-19. TCRdb reprocessed the 5' RACE reads with MiXCR, giving one entry per CDR3 protein. Among hundreds of thousands of distinct CDR3 sequences listed, around a quarter were seen once. The sequencing input was PBMCs or a T cell subset sorted from them (not recorded which). The receptors originated from an adult woman who had mild COVID-19 (a few samples of this study predate the infection). Cell type and time point are not known.

This clonotype was counted at least ten times. The rearrangement uses TRBV15 and TRBJ2-7, with D possibly TRBD1 on 6 matching bases. The V gene's germline CDR1 is LNHNV and CDR2 YYDKDF (reference sequence). The CDR3 loop spans 17 amino acids. The germline V and J ends were trimmed by 0 bases and 5 bases, with 20 bases remaining between them. CDR3 sequence (DNA): TGTGCCACCAGCAGAGAGCCTAGAGCACAGGGACGGGACGAGCAGTACTTC. Its translation: CATSREPRAQGRDEQYF.

The table lists this clonotype with a few counts. The chain combines TRBV15 with TRBJ1-1; D unclear. Germline assignment: CDR1 LNHNV and CDR2 YYDKDF (reference sequence). The length of the CDR3 is 15 residues. Trimming removed 0 bases at V and 6 bases at J, with 14 bases between. CDR3 loop: CATSRDQMTGPEAFF. The CDR3 DNA sequence: TGTGCCACCAGCAGAGATCAAATGACTGGCCCTGAAGCTTTCTTT.

This clonotype has only a few counts. J is TRBJ2-5 and V is TRBV20-1, with D possibly TRBD2 on 6 matching bases. Germline V gene lookup returns CDR1 DFQATT and CDR2 SNEGSKA (reference sequence). The CDR3 has 11 residues. V was clipped by 3 bases and J by 4 bases, with 6 bases between them. The CDR3 region is CSAREGETQYF. The CDR3 DNA is TGCAGTGCTAGGGAGGGAGAGACCCAGTACTTC.

This chain joins TRBV30 and TRBJ2-1, with TRBD2 identical over 7 bases. Germline trimming cut 2 bases from V and 8 bases from J; bases unmatched to any gene: 12. The CDR3 totals 15 residues. CDR1 and CDR2 from the germline V gene are GTSNPN and SVGIG (reference sequence). The CDR3 loop reads CAWSRSGTNTHEQFF. The CDR3 DNA is TGTGCCTGGAGTCGATCCGGGACTAATACCCATGAGCAGTTCTTC.

V usage is TRBV9 and J usage is TRBJ2-5; 9 bases agree with TRBD1. V lost 4 bases to trimming and J lost 4 bases; unmatched junction nucleotides: 2. Germline CDR1 and CDR2: SGDLS and YYNGEE. This CDR3 has 13 amino acids. CDR3 nucleotides: TGTGCCAGCAGCAAGGGACAGGGAGAGACCCAGTACTTC. Translated: CASSKGQGETQYF. Combining the CDR3 with reference TRBV9 and TRBJ2-5 gives the whole variable domain DSGVTQTPKHLITATGQRVTLRCSPRSGDLSVYWYQQSLDQGLQFLIQYYNGEERAKGNILERFSAQQFPDLHSELNLSSLELGDSALYFCASSKGQGETQYFGPGTRLLVL.

This clonotype occurred once. The gene calls are TRBV14 and TRBJ1-1, with D possibly matching TRBD1 (6 bases). The germline CDR1 and CDR2 sequences are SGHDN and FVKESK. This CDR3 spans 17 amino acids. The V end lost 1 base, the J end lost 5 bases, and 20 bases lay between the germline ends. The CDR3: CASSQGLGGLRLTEAFF. In DNA, the CDR3 is TGTGCCAGCAGCCAAGGCCTTGGGGGGCTGAGGCTGACTGAAGCTTTCTTT.

The rearrangement joins TRBV7-9 to TRBJ1-1; no clear D gene. This CDR3 has 13 amino acids. The germline gives CDR1 SEHNR, CDR2 FQNEAQ (reference sequence). The V end lost 1 base, the J end lost 7 bases, and 10 bases lay between the germline ends. The CDR3, as DNA: TGTGCCAGCAGCTTAGAATCAGGTATTGAAGCTTTCTTT. It specifies CASSLESGIEAFF.

The CDR3: CASSYSLVTGEQYF. In nucleotides, the CDR3 is TGTGCCAGCAGTTACTCACTAGTCACGGGGGAGCAGTACTTC. The V gene is TRBV6-5, the J gene TRBJ2-7, with D possibly matching TRBD2 (5 bases). The V end was cut by 0 bases, the J end by 7 bases, with 13 bases between. Germline V gives CDR1 MNHEY, CDR2 SVGAGI. This CDR3 contains 14 residues.

This clonotype was seen a handful of times. The DNA of the CDR3 is TGTGCCAGCAGTCACGGGACAGCTGACTCCTACAATGAGCAGTTCTTC. Its translation is CASSHGTADSYNEQFF. This sequence joins TRBV6-5 and TRBJ2-1; TRBD1 aligns across 7 bases. This CDR3 has 16 residues. The V and J ends lost 5 bases and 0 bases, in that order; junction bases with no gene match: 7. Per the germline V gene, CDR1 is MNHEY and CDR2 is SVGAGI.

This chain links TRBV10-3 with TRBJ2-6; tentative D call: TRBD2 (6 bases). This CDR3 is built from 17 residues. Looked up from germline, CDR1 is ENHRY and CDR2 is SYGVKD. Trimming took 2 bases from V and 1 from J, leaving 12 bases between them. In DNA, the CDR3 is TGTGCCATCAGTGAGGTCGCAGGGAGGTCTGGGGCCAACGTCCTGACTTTC. This sequence encodes CAISEVAGRSGANVLTF.

There are many counts of this clonotype. The rearrangement joins TRBV6-4 to TRBJ2-3, with TRBD2 identical over 8 bases. Germline-derived CDR1 and CDR2 are MRHNA and SNTAGT. The CDR3 sequence is 15 residues long. With V trimmed by 5 bases and J by 4 bases, 8 bases remained unmatched. The CDR3 coding sequence is TGTGCCAGCAGTACTGAAGCGGGAGCGTCAGATACGCAGTATTTT. Amino acid sequence: CASSTEAGASDTQYF.

This clonotype occurred a few times. V usage is TRBV24-1 and J usage is TRBJ2-1, with 9 bases matching TRBD1. CDR3 length: 15 amino acids. The germline gives CDR1 KGHDR, CDR2 SFDVKD. After removal of 5 bases from V and 7 bases from J, the junction contained 8 bases not matched to a gene. CDR3 bases: TGTGCCACCAGTGGTATGGGACAGGGAAGGAATGAGCAGTTCTTC. This translates into CATSGMGQGRNEQFF.

This clonotype was seen a handful of times. The chain has TRBV12-3 or TRBV12-4 and TRBJ1-1; unclear D gene. This CDR3 has 13 residues. V lost 4 bases and J lost 5, with 11 bases in between. The CDR3 spells CASSSRRVTEAFF. The CDR3 DNA reads as TGTGCCAGCAGTTCTCGACGGGTTACTGAAGCTTTCTTT.

This clonotype was detected only a few times. The gene calls are TRBV7-8 and TRBJ2-1; D is possibly TRBD2 (5 bases). Germline CDR1 SGHVS, CDR2 FQNEAQ. Deletions cut 2 bases from V and 3 bases from J, with 14 bases between. The CDR3 runs to 16 residues. Here the CDR3 reads CASSLYVGEGYNEQFF. Written as DNA, the CDR3 is TGTGCCAGCAGCTTATACGTGGGAGAAGGCTACAATGAGCAGTTCTTC.

This rearrangement joins TRBV5-1 to TRBJ2-7; TRBD1 matches 10 bases. This CDR3 has 14 residues. The V segment lost 2 bases and the J segment 5 bases; nucleotides outside the gene matches: 4. Germline CDR1 and CDR2: SGHRS and YFSETQ. As DNA, the CDR3 is TGCGCCAGCAGCTTAGGGACAGGGGTGCACGAGCAGTACTTC. It specifies CASSLGTGVHEQYF.

There are a few counts of this clonotype. This chain uses TRBV3-1 with TRBJ2-7; the match to TRBD2 covers 10 bases. V lost 1 base and J lost 2; bases outside the gene matches: 8. CDR1 and CDR2 (germline): LGHDT, YNNKEL (reference sequence). This CDR3 has 17 residues. CDR3 nucleotides: TGTGCCAGCAGCCAAGTCGGAGCCCTAGCGGGGGCCTACGAGCAGTACTTC. Protein: CASSQVGALAGAYEQYF.